The entry below gives a single T cell receptor beta chain sequence along with its context. What it recognizes is unknown. Naive CD8 populations comprised CD45RO-negative cells positively selected for CCR7, excluding terminally differentiated effector memory CD45RA+ cells. Germline V gene sequence: CDR1 MNHEY, CDR2 SVGAGI. The CDR3 totals 13 residues. V was clipped by 8 bases and J by 0 bases, with 8 bases between them. The method was immunoSEQ multiplex PCR; TCRdb's version includes in-frame clones alone and lacks a portion of them. The sample includes 1.5 million to 2.5 million clones, about 95% of them seen just once. This record comes from a study of shared clonotypes between healthy human individuals. Study summary: Each donor had three CD4 naive, three CD4 memory, two CD8 naive and one CD8 memory plate.

The study's findings and limits: It was observed that roughly 5.5% of naive CD4 clonotypes were shared across a few donors.

The sequenced material came from naive CD8+ T cells sorted from blood. V gene TRBV6-5 combines with J gene TRBJ2-1; D not certain. This TCR was sampled from a man aged 18-30 years in good health. The CDR3 bases are TGTGCCAGCGGAACAGCCTCCTACAATGAGCAGTTCTTC. Amino acids: CASGTASYNEQFF.